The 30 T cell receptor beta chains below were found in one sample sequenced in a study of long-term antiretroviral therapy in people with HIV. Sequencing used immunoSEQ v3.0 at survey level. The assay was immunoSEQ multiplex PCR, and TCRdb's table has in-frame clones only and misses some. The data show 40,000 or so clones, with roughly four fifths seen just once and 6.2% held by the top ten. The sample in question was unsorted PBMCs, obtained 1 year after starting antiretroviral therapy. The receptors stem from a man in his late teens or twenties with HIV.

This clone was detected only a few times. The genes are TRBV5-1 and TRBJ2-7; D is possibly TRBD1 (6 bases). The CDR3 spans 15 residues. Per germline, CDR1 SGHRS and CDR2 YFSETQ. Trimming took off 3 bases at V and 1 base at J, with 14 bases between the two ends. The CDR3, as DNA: TGCGCCAGCAGCTCGACACGGGGACATTCCTACGAGCAGTACTTC. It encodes CASSSTRGHSYEQYF.

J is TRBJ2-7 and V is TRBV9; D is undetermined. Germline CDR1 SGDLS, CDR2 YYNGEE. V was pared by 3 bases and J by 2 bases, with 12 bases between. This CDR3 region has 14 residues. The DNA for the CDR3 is TGTGCCAGCAGCGGGGAAACAAACACCTACGAGCAGTACTTC. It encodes CASSGETNTYEQYF.

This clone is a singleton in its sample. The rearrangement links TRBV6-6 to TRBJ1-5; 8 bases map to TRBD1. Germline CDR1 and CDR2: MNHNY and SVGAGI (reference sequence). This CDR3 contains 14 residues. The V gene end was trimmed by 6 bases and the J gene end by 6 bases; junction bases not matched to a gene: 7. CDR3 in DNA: TGTGCCAGCAGCGTGGACAGGGCGAGTCAGCCCCAGCATTTT. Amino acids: CASSVDRASQPQHF.

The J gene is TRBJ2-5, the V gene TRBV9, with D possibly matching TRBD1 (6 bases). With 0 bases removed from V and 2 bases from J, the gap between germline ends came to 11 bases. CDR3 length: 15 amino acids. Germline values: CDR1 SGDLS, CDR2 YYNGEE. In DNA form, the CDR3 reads TGTGCCAGCAGCGTAGGGGGGCTGCTTCAAGAGACCCAGTACTTC. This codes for CASSVGGLLQETQYF.

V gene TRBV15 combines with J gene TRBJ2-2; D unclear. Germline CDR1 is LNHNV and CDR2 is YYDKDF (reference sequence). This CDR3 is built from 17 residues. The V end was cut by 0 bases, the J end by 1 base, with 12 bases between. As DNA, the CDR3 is TGTGCCACCAGCAGAGATCGGGCAGGAGTGAACACCGGGGAGCTGTTTTTT. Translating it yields CATSRDRAGVNTGELFF.

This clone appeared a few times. As DNA, the CDR3 is TGTGCCAGCAGCCCCAACGGGCCCGAGCAGTACTTC. Its protein is CASSPNGPEQYF. The V gene is TRBV27, the J gene TRBJ2-7; D is undetermined. CDR1 is MNHEY, CDR2 SMNVEV, per germline (reference sequence). V dropped 6 bases and J dropped 6 bases, with 12 bases sitting between them. The CDR3 sequence is 12 residues long.

As DNA, the CDR3 is TGTGCCAGCCGCAGGGAGGGGCCCAATTCTGGCTACACCTTC. As protein: CASRREGPNSGYTF. This sequence joins TRBV18 and TRBJ1-2; tentative D call: TRBD1 (5 bases). V lost 8 bases, J lost 7 bases, and 20 bases lay in between. Germline CDR1 KGHSH, CDR2 LQKENI. The CDR3 is 14 residues long.

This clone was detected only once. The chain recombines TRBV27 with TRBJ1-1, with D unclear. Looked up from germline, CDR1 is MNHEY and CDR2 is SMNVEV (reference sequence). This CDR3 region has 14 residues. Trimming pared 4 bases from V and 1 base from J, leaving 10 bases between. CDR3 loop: CASSSASQNTEAFF. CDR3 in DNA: TGTGCCAGCAGTTCGGCCAGTCAGAACACTGAAGCTTTCTTT.

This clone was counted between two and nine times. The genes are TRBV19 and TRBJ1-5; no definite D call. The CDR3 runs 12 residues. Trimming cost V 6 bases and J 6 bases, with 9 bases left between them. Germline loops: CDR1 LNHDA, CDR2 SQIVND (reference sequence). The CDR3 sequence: CASRMGGQPQHF. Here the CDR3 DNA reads TGTGCCAGTAGGATGGGTGGTCAGCCCCAGCATTTT.

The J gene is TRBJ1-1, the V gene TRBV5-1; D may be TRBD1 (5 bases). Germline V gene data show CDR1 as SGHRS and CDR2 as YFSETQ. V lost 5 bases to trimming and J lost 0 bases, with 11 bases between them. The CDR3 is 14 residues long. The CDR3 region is CASRGETMNTEAFF. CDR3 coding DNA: TGCGCCAGCAGGGGGGAAACCATGAACACTGAAGCTTTCTTT.

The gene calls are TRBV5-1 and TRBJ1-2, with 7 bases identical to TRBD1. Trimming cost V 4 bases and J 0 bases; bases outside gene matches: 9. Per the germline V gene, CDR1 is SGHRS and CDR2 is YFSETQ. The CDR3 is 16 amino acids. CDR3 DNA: TGCGCCAGCAGCCTCCTAGGGACAGCCCCTAACTATGGCTACACCTTC. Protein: CASSLLGTAPNYGYTF.

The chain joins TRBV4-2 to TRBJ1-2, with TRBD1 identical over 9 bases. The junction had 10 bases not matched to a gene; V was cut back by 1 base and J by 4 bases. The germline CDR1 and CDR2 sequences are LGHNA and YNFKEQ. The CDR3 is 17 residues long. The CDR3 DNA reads TGTGCCAGCAGCCAAGGGGACAGGGCGTTTCTAGGCTATGGCTACACCTTC. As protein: CASSQGDRAFLGYGYTF.

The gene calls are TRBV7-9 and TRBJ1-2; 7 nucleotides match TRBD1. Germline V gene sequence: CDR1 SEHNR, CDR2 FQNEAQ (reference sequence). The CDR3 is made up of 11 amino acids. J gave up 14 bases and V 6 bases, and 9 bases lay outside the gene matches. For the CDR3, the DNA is TGTGCCAGCAGTTGGGACAGTGAACCGACCTTC. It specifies CASSWDSEPTF.

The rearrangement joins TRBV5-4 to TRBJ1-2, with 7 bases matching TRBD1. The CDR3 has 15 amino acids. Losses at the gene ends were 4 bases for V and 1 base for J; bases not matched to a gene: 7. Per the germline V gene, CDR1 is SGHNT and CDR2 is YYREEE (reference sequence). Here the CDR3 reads CASSRGPEINYGYTF. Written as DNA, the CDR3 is TGTGCCAGCAGCAGGGGGCCCGAGATTAACTATGGCTACACCTTC.

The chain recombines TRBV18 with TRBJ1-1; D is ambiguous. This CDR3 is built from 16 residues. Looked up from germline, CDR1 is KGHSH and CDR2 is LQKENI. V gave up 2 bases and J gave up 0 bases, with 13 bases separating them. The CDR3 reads CASSPRARRMNTEAFF. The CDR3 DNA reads TGTGCCAGCTCACCAAGGGCGCGAAGGATGAACACTGAAGCTTTCTTT.

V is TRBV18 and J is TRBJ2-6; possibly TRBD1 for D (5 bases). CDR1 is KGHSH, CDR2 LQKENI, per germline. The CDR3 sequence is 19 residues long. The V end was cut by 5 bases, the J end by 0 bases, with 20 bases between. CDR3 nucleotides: TGTGCCAGCTCAGGGGTGGACAACTTAAATCACTCTGGGGCCAACGTCCTGACTTTC. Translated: CASSGVDNLNHSGANVLTF.

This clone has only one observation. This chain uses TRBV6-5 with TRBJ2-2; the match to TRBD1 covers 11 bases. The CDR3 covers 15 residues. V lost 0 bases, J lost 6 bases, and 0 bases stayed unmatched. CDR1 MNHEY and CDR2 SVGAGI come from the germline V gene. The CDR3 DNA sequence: TGTGCCAGCAGTTACTCGGGACAGGGGGCCGGGGAGCTGTTTTTT. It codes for CASSYSGQGAGELFF.

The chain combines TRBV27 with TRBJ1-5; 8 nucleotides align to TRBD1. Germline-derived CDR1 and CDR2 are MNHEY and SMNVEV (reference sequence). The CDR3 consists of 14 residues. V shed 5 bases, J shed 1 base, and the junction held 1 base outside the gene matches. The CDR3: CASSQGASNQPQHF. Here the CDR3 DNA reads TGTGCCAGCAGTCAGGGGGCGAGCAATCAGCCCCAGCATTTT.

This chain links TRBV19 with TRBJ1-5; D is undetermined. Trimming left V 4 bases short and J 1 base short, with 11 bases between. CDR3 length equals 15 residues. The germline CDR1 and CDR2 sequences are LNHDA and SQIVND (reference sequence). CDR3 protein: CASSSGVRSNQPQHF. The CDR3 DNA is TGTGCCAGTAGTAGCGGGGTACGGAGCAATCAGCCCCAGCATTTT.

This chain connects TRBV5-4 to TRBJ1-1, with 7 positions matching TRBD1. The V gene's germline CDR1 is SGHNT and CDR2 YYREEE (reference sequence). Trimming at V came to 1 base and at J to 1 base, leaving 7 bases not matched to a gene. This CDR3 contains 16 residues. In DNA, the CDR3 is TGTGCCAGCAGCTTGTCAGGGGGGCAGGGGAACACTGAAGCTTTCTTT. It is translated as CASSLSGGQGNTEAFF.

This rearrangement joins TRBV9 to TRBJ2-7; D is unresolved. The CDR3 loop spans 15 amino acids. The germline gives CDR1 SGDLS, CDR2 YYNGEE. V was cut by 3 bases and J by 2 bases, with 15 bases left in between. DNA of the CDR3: TGTGCCAGCAGCGGGGCTGACCCCCGCCCCTACGAGCAGTACTTC. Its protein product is CASSGADPRPYEQYF.

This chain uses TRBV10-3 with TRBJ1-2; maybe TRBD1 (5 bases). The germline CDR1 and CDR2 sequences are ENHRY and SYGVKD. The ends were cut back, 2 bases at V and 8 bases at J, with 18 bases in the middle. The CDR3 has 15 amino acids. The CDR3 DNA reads TGTGCCATCAGTGAGCCTGACACTGGGACTCGCGGCTACACCTTC. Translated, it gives CAISEPDTGTRGYTF.

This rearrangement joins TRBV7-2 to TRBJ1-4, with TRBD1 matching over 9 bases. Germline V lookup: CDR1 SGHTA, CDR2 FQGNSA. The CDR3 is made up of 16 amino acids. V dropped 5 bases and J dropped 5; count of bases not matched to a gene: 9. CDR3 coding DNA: TGTGCCAGCAGCCGGGACAGGGCGTCCCTAAATGAAAAACTGTTTTTT. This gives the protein CASSRDRASLNEKLFF.

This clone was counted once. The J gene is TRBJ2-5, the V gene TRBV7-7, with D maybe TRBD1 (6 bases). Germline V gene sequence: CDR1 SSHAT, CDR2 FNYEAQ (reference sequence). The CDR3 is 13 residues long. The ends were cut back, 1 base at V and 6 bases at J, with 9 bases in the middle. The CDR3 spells CASSLVRGQTQYF. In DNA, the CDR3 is TGTGCCAGCAGCTTAGTCAGGGGCCAGACCCAGTACTTC.

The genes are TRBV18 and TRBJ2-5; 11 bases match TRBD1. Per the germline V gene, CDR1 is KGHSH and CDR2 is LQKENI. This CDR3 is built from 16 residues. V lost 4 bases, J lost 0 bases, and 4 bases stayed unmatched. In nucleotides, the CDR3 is TGTGCCAGCTCACTTGGACAGGGGGCACACCAAGAGACCCAGTACTTC. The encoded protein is CASSLGQGAHQETQYF.

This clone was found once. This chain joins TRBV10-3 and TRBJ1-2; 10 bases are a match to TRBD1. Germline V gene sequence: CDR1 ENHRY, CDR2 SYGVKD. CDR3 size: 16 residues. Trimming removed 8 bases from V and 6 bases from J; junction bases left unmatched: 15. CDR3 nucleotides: TGTGCCATCCCCTTCAAAAAGACAGGGGGCTTTGATGGCTACACCTTC. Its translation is CAIPFKKTGGFDGYTF.

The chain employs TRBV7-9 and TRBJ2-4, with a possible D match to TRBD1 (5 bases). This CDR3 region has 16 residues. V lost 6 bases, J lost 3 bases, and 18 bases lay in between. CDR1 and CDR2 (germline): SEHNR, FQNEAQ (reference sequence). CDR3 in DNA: TGTGCCAGCAGTCCACCTCAGGGTAGAGTCAAAAACATTCAGTACTTC. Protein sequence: CASSPPQGRVKNIQYF.

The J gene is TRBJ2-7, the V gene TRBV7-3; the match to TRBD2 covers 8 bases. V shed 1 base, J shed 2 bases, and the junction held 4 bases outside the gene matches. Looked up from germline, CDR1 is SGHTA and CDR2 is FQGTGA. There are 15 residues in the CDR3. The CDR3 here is CASSLNGTSPYEQYF. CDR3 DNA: TGTGCCAGCAGCTTAAACGGGACTAGTCCCTACGAGCAGTACTTC.

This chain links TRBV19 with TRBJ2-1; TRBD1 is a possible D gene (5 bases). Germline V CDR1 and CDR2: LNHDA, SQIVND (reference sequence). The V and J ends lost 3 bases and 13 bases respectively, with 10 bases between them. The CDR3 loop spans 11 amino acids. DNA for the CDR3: TGTGCCAGTAGTATTCGACAGACACAGTTCTTC. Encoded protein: CASSIRQTQFF.

The CDR3 region is CASSLGIGTTGGGYNGYTF. The CDR3 region has the DNA TGTGCCAGCAGCTTAGGGATAGGAACCACAGGGGGCGGGTATAATGGCTACACCTTC. This chain joins TRBV11-2 and TRBJ1-2; 9 positions match TRBD1. Losses at the gene ends were 1 base for V and 6 bases for J; bases not matched to a gene: 18. The CDR3 consists of 19 residues. Germline assignment: CDR1 SGHAT and CDR2 FQNNGV. Variable domain in full (rest from reference TRBV11-2 and TRBJ1-2): EAGVAQSPRYKIIEKRQSVAFWCNPISGHATLYWYQQILGQGPKLLIQFQNNGVVDDSQLPKDRFSAERLKGVDSTLKIQPAKLEDSAVYLCASSLGIGTTGGGYNGYTFGSGTRLTVV.